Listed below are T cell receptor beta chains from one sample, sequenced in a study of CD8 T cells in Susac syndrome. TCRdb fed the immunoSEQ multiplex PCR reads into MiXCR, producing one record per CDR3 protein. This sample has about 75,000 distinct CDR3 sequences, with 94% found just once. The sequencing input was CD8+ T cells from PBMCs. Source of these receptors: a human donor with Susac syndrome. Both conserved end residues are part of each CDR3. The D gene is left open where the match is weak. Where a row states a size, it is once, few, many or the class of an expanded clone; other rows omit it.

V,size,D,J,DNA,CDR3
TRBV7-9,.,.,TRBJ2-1,TGTGCCAGCAGCCCGAGGGGTCTCGGGTTCGGTGAGCAGTTCTTC,CASSPRGLGFGEQFF
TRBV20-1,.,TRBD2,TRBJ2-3,TGCAGTGCTAGTCCCAACCCGACTAGCGGTCCAGATACGCAGTATTTT,CSASPNPTSGPDTQYF
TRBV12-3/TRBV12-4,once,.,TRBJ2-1,TGTGCCAGCAGCCCTTTCAGGGGAGGGAGCTCCTACAATGAGCAGTTCTTC,CASSPFRGGSSYNEQFF
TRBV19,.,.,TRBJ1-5,TGTGCCAGTAGCAATCAGCCCCAGCATTTT,CASSNQPQHF
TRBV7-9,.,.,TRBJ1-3,TGTGCCAGCAGCCCCCAGGGAGGTTCTGGAAACACCATATATTTT,CASSPQGGSGNTIYF
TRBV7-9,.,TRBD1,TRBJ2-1,TGTGCCAGCAGCGCAACCGGGACAGGGATGTATGAGCAGTTCTTC,CASSATGTGMYEQFF
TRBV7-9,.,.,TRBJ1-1,TGTGCCAGCAGCTTGGGGGGGCTGAACACTGAAGCTTTCTTT,CASSLGGLNTEAFF
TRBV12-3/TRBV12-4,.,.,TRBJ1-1,TGTGCCAGCAGCCCCGCCCTGGCGGGCGGATACACTGAAGCTTTCTTT,CASSPALAGGYTEAFF
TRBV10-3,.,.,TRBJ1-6,TGTGCCACCAGGGACGTCGGCCATAATTCACCCCTCCACTTT,CATRDVGHNSPLHF
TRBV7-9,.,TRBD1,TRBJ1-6,TGTGCCAGCAGTGCTGACAGGGGTCACCTCAATTCACCCCTCCACTTT,CASSADRGHLNSPLHF
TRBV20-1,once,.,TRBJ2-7,TGCAGTGCTAGGGTTCAGTACGAGCAGTACTTC,CSARVQYEQYF
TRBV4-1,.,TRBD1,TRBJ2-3,TGCGCCAGCAGCCAGCACCGGGACAGTGGGTGGGCAGATACGCAGTATTTT,CASSQHRDSGWADTQYF
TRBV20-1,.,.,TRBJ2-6,TGCAGTGCTAGAGAGGCCGGGACAAATCCGTCTGGGGCCAACGTCCTGACTTTC,CSAREAGTNPSGANVLTF
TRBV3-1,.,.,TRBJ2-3,TGTGCCAGCAGCCTCGACTTTGGGGTCACAGATACGCAGTATTTT,CASSLDFGVTDTQYF
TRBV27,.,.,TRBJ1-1,TGTGCCTGGGTCGGGGGTGAAGCTTTCTTT,CAWVGGEAFF
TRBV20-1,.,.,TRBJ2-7,TGCAGTGCTAGAGATCAGCGGTGGACCTACGAGCAGTACTTC,CSARDQRWTYEQYF
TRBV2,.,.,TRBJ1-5,TGTGCCAGCAGTACAGGGTTTGGCAATCAGCCCCAGCATTTT,CASSTGFGNQPQHF
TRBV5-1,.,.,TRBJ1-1,TGCGCCAGCAGTGGTGGAATCGAAGCTTTCTTT,CASSGGIEAFF
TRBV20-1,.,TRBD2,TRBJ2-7,TGCAGTGCTAGCCCCCGGGGGGGACACGGTCCCTACGAGCAGTACTTC,CSASPRGGHGPYEQYF
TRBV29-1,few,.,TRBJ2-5,TGCAGCGTCTTCAACAGGGGAGGAGAGACCCAGTACTTC,CSVFNRGGETQYF
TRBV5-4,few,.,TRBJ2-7,TGTGCCAGCAGCTTGGGGGCTTACGAGCAGTACTTC,CASSLGAYEQYF
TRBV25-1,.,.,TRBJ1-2,TGTGCCAGCACTTCAGGGGCTGACGGCTACACCTTC,CASTSGADGYTF
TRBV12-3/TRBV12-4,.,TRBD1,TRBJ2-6,TGTGCCAGCAGGAGATCACAGGGGGAGAGCTCTGGGGCCAACGTCCTGACTTTC,CASRRSQGESSGANVLTF
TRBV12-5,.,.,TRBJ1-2,TGTGCTAGTGGTTGGGGTTCTAACTATGGCTACACCTTC,CASGWGSNYGYTF
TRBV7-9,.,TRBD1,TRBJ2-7,TGTGCCAGCAGCAAGTCCGGGACAGGGCTCTCCTACGAGCAGTACTTC,CASSKSGTGLSYEQYF
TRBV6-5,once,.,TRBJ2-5,TGTGCCAGCAGTTACAGCCAAGAGACCCAGTACTTC,CASSYSQETQYF
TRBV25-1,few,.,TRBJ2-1,TGTGCCAGCAGTCCGGGCAATGAGCAGTTCTTC,CASSPGNEQFF
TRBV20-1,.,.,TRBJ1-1,TGCAGTGCCCCGGGGGGTGGTTCCCACACTGAAGCTTTCTTT,CSAPGGGSHTEAFF
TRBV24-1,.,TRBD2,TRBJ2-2,TGTGCCACCAGTGATAGACTAGCGGGGGCCACCGGGGAGCTGTTTTTT,CATSDRLAGATGELFF
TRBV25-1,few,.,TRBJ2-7,TGTGCCAGCAGTGTGTATGGGGCAAACGAGCAGTACTTC,CASSVYGANEQYF
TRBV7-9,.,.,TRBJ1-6,TGTGCCAGCAGCCCCCTGGAGGGCTTACAGTCACCCCTCCACTTT,CASSPLEGLQSPLHF
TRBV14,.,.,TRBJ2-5,TGTGCCAGCAGCCCATGGGGGGAAGAGACCCAGTACTTC,CASSPWGEETQYF
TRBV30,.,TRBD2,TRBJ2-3,TGTGCCTGGAGTAACGGGGGACTAGGGTCAGATACGCAGTATTTT,CAWSNGGLGSDTQYF
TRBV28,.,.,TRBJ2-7,TGTGCCAGCAGTTCCTCCGGGCCCAACGAGCAGTACTTC,CASSSSGPNEQYF
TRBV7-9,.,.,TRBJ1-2,TGTGCCAGCTCCCAGAATGGCTACACCTTC,CASSQNGYTF
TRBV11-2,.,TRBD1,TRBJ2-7,TGTGCCAGCAGCTTAGTTCCCCAGGGGGCGCAGGGCGAGCAGTACTTC,CASSLVPQGAQGEQYF
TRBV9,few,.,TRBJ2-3,TGTGCCAGCAGCGCCGGCGGGACAGATACGCAGTATTTT,CASSAGGTDTQYF
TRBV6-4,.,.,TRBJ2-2,TGTGCCAGCAGTGACGGGGTCACCGGGGAGCTGTTTTTT,CASSDGVTGELFF
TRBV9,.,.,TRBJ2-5,TGTGCCAGCAGCCCCCCCCAGGGGGAGACCCAGTACTTC,CASSPPQGETQYF
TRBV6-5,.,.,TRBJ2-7,TGTGCCAGCAGCGCCTCCGGGCCTACCTACGAGCAGTACTTC,CASSASGPTYEQYF
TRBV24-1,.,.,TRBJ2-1,TGTGCCACCAGTGATCCCGGCACCGAGCAGTTCTTC,CATSDPGTEQFF
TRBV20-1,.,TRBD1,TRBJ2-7,TGCAGTGCCCAAGGACCGGGGACAGCCAATTCCTACGAGCAGTACTTC,CSAQGPGTANSYEQYF
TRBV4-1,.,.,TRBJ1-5,TGCGCCAGCAGCCAAGATCCTGGAGGGGGAGGACAGCCCCAGCATTTT,CASSQDPGGGGQPQHF
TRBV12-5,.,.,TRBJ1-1,TGTGCTAGTGGTTTGGTATCGGACACTGAAGCTTTCTTT,CASGLVSDTEAFF
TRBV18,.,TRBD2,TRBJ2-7,TGTGCCAGCTCACCCCCGGGGGGGGTCGAGCAGTACTTC,CASSPPGGVEQYF
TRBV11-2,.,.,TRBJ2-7,TGTGCCAGCAGCCTAGAATGGGGGGACGAGCAGTACTTC,CASSLEWGDEQYF
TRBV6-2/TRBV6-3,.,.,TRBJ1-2,TGTGCCAGCAGTTACTACTATGGCTACACCTTC,CASSYYYGYTF
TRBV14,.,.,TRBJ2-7,TGTGCCAGCAGCCAGGCTCCAGGGGGGTCCTACGAGCAGTACTTC,CASSQAPGGSYEQYF
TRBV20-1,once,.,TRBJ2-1,TGCAGTGCTAGAGGCCTTCTCCTGGGGGAGCAGTTCTTC,CSARGLLLGEQFF
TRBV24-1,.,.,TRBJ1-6,TGTGCCACCAGTGATTTGAGGACACCCCTCCACTTT,CATSDLRTPLHF
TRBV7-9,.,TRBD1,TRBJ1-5,TGTGCCAGCAGCTTGGGACAGGGGAATCAGCCCCAGCATTTT,CASSLGQGNQPQHF
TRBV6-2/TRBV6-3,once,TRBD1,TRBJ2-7,TGTGCCAGCAGCGTGGGACAGGGGGCCAACGAGCAGTACTTC,CASSVGQGANEQYF